The 5 T cell receptor beta chains listed next were all sequenced from one sample in a study of response to subunit inactivated influenza vaccine. TCRdb itself ran the RT-PCR reads through MiXCR, one entry per CDR3 protein. This table holds about 160,000 distinct CDR3 sequences, 11% found once. The sample consisted of non-naive T cells sorted from PBMCs, taken about 6 weeks after vaccination. These receptors all come from a middle-aged man who received an inactivated influenza vaccine.

This clonotype was counted between two and nine times. The V and J genes are TRBV5-1 and TRBJ2-7, with D possibly called TRBD1 or TRBD2 (7 bases each). V was pared by 5 bases and J by 5 bases, with 17 bases between. Germline-derived CDR1 and CDR2 are SGHRS and YFSETQ. The CDR3 covers 14 residues. CDR3 loop: CASSSYRGGHEQYF. CDR3 nucleotides: TGCGCCAGCAGTTCGTACAGGGGAGGGCACGAGCAGTACTTC.

This clonotype appeared a few times. This CDR3 reads CASSDQESSPLHF. The CDR3 DNA sequence: TGTGCCAGCAGTGACCAGGAGTCGTCACCCCTCCACTTT. The chain employs TRBV12-3 or TRBV12-4 and TRBJ1-6, with D hard to call. V lost 5 bases and J lost 10, with 12 bases in between. The CDR3 is 13 residues long.

In DNA, the CDR3 is TGCAGTGCTAGAGAGAGGACAGGGGGCTATGGCTACACCTTC. Translated: CSARERTGGYGYTF. The chain recombines TRBV20-1 with TRBJ1-2, with 10 bases that match TRBD1. V shed 0 bases and J 4 bases; nucleotides not matched to a gene: 2. The CDR3 sequence is 14 residues long. The V gene's germline CDR1 is DFQATT and CDR2 SNEGSKA (reference sequence).

This clonotype turned up a few times. This rearrangement joins TRBV12-3 or TRBV12-4 to TRBJ2-7; D is uncertain. The CDR3 length is 15 residues. The V end was cut by 1 base, the J end by 7 bases, with 17 bases between. In DNA form, the CDR3 reads TGTGCCAGCAGTTTAGGGAAGGGTGGCCCGGAGGAGCAGTACTTC. As protein: CASSLGKGGPEEQYF.

This clonotype was seen at least ten times. The chain links TRBV10-3 to TRBJ1-3; D gene uncertain. The CDR3 is made up of 12 amino acids. V gave up 6 bases and J gave up 6 bases, with 9 bases separating them. Germline assignment: CDR1 ENHRY and CDR2 SYGVKD. The DNA of the CDR3 is TGTGCCATCAGGACGAGAGAAAACACCATATATTTT. It translates to CAIRTRENTIYF.